This record looks at one T cell receptor (beta chain) sequence and its context. Its antigen remains unidentified. This record belongs to a study of Ad26.COV2.S vaccination and SARS-CoV-2 variants. The overall study: Donor was assigned to the Ad26.COV2.S arm of trial COV1001. Ad26.COV2.S given intramuscularly, once or twice 56 days apart. Study results and caveats: Compared with placebo recipients, vaccine recipients had higher spike-specific TCR breadth.

Treatment here: 15 to 20 received Ad26.COV2.S at low or high dose, single or two shots; about five received placebo; per-sample allocation not given. Sampling was done on day 63 after the first vaccine or placebo injection. The junction had 9 bases not matched to a gene; V was cut back by 4 bases and J by 2 bases. CDR3 length equals 16 residues. Germline V gene data show CDR1 as SGHNT and CDR2 as YYREEE (reference sequence). The data were produced by immunoSEQ multiplex PCR, yet TCRdb's version contains in-frame clones alone and is incomplete. This table has a few hundred thousand clones, roughly 84% appearing once.

The sequence derives from a person aged 18-65 years who received the Ad26.COV2.S COVID-19 vaccine or a placebo. The sequenced sample was peripheral blood, obtained in a trial of Ad26.COV2.S vaccine versus placebo. The chain is built from TRBV5-4 and TRBJ1-1; 9 bases are shared with TRBD1. The CDR3 DNA is TGTGCCAGCAGCGGACCGACGGACAGGGGAAACACTGAAGCTTTCTTT. Translation: CASSGPTDRGNTEAFF.